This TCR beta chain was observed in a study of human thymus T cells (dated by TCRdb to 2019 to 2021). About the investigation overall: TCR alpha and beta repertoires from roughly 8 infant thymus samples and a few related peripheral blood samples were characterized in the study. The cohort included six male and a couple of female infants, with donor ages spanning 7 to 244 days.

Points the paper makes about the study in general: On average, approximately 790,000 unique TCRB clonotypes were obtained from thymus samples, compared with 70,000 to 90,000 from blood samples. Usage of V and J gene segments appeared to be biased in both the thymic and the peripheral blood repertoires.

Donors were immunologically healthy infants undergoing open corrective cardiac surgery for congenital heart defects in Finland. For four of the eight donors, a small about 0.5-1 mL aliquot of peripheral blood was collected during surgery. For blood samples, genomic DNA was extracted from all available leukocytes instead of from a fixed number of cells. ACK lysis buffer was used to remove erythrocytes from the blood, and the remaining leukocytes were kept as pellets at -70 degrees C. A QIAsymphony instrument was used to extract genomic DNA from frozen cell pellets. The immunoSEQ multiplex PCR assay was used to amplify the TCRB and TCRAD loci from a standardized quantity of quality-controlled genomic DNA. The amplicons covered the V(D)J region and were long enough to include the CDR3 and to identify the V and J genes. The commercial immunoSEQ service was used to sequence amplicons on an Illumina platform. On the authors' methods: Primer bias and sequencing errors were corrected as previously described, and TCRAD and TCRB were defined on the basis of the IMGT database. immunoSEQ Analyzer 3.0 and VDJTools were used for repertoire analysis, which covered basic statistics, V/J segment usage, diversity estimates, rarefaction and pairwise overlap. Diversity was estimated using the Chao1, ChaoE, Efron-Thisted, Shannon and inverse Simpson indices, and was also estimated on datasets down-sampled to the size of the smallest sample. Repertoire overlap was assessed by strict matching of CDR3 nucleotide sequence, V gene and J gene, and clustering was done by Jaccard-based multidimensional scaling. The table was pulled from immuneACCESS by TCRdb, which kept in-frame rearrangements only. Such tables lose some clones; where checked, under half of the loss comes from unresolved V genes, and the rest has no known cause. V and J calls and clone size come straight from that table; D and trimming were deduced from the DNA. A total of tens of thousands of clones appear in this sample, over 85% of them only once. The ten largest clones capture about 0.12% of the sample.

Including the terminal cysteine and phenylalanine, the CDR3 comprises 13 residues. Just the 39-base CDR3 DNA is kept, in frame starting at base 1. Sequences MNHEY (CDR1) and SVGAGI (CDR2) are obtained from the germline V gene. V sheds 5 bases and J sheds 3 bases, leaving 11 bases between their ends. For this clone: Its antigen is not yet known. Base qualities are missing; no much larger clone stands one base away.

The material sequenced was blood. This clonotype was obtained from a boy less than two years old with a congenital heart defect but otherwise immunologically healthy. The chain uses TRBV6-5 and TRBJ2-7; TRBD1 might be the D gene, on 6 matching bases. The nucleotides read TGTGCCAGCAGTCGCGACAGGTACTACGAGCAGTACTTC. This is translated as CASSRDRYYEQYF.